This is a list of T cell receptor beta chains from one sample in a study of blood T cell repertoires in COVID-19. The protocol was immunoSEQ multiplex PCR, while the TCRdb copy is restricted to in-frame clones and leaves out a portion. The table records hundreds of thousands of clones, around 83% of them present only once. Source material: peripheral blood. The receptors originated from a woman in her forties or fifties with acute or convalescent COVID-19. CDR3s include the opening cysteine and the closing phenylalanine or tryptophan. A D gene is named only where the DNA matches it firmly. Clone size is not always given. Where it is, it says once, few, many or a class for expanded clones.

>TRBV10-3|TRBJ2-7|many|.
CAIRGLGEQYF
TGTGCCATCAGGGGCCTGGGCGAGCAGTACTTC
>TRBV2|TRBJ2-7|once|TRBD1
CASSVPGQGTHEQYF
TGTGCCAGCAGTGTACCGGGACAGGGTACCCACGAGCAGTACTTC
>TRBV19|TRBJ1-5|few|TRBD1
CATRARGGQGLGQPQHF
TGTGCCACCAGAGCCCGGGGGGGACAGGGGCTTGGTCAGCCCCAGCATTTT
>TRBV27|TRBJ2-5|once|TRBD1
CASSDTGGEETQYF
TGTGCCAGCAGTGACACAGGGGGCGAAGAGACCCAGTACTTC
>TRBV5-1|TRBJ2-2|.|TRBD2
CASSGLAGNTGELFF
TGCGCCAGCTCGGGACTAGCGGGGAACACCGGGGAGCTGTTTTTT
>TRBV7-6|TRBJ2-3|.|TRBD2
CASRPAGGLNTQYF
TGTGCCAGCAGACCAGCGGGGGGGCTGAATACGCAGTATTTT
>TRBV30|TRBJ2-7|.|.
CAWSGGPYEQYF
TGTGCCTGGAGTGGAGGTCCCTACGAGCAGTACTTC
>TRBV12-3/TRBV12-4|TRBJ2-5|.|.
CASSLLETQYF
TGTGCCAGCAGTTTACTGGAGACCCAGTACTTC
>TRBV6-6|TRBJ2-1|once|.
CASSPGFLAGNEQFF
TGTGCCAGCAGTCCGGGATTTCTCGCGGGGAATGAGCAGTTCTTC
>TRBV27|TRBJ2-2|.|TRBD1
CASSRQGANTGELFF
TGTGCCAGCAGTCGACAGGGGGCGAACACCGGGGAGCTGTTTTTT
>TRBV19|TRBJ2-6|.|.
CASSPERQSGANVLTF
TGTGCCAGTAGTCCCGAAAGACAGTCTGGGGCCAACGTCCTGACTTTC
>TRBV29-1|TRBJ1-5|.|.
CSVDAGEGQPQHF
TGCAGCGTTGACGCCGGGGAAGGTCAGCCCCAGCATTTT
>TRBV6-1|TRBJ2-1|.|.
CASSESGTYNEQFF
TGTGCCAGCAGTGAAAGCGGTACCTACAATGAGCAGTTCTTC
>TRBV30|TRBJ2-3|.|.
CAWSGGQGRADTQYF
TGTGCCTGGAGTGGAGGCCAGGGTCGTGCAGATACGCAGTATTTT
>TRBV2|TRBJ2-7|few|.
CASSVIAHEQYF
TGTGCCAGCAGTGTGATAGCTCACGAGCAGTACTTC
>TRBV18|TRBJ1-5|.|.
CASSPRPLEGNQPQHF
TGTGCCAGCTCACCACGTCCCTTAGAGGGCAATCAGCCCCAGCATTTT
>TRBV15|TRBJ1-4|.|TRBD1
CATSSSGTGQEKLFF
TGTGCCACCAGCTCCTCCGGGACAGGACAGGAAAAACTGTTTTTT
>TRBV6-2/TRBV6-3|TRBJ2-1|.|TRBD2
CASSSRGGWEQFF
TGTGCCAGCAGTTCCCGGGGGGGCTGGGAGCAGTTCTTC
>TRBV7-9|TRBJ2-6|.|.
CASRENRVGANVLTF
TGTGCCAGCAGAGAAAACAGGGTTGGGGCCAACGTCCTGACTTTC
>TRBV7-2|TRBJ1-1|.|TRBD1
CASTYPPGGTEAFF
TGTGCCAGCACCTATCCCCCAGGGGGCACTGAAGCTTTCTTT
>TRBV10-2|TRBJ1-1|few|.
CASSESGHPLNTEAFF
TGCGCCAGCAGTGAGTCGGGACACCCCTTGAACACTGAAGCTTTCTTT
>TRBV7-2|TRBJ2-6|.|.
CASTPQSTGANVLTF
TGTGCCAGCACCCCTCAAAGCACTGGGGCCAACGTCCTGACTTTC
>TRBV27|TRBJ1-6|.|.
CASSSQDSIFNSPLHF
TGTGCCAGCAGTTCACAAGACAGTATATTTAATTCACCCCTCCACTTT
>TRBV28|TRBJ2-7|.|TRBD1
CASTPRAGGLYEQYF
TGTGCCAGCACCCCACGCGCAGGGGGTCTCTACGAGCAGTACTTC
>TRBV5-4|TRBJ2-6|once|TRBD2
CASSGGTSASSGANVLTF
TGTGCCAGCAGCGGGGGGACTAGCGCTAGCTCTGGGGCCAACGTCCTGACTTTC
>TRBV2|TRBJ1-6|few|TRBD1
CASNPGQDNSPLHF
TGTGCCAGCAACCCGGGACAGGACAATTCACCCCTCCACTTT
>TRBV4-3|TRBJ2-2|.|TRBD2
CASSQVAGVNTGELFF
TGCGCCAGCAGCCAAGTCGCGGGAGTGAACACCGGGGAGCTGTTTTTT
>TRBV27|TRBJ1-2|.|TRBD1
CASSSNRGNYGYTF
TGTGCCAGCAGTTCTAACAGGGGGAACTATGGCTACACCTTC
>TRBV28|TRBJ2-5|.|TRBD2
CASSLSGGWGETQYF
TGTGCCAGCAGTTTATCGGGAGGTTGGGGAGAGACCCAGTACTTC
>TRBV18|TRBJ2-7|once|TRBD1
CASSPPGQASGEQYF
TGTGCCAGCTCACCACCGGGACAGGCATCTGGGGAGCAGTACTTC
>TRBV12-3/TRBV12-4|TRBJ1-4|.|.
CASSWDGSEKLFF
TGTGCCAGCAGCTGGGACGGGAGCGAAAAACTGTTTTTT
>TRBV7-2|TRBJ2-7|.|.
CASSLARSGEQYF
TGTGCCAGCAGCTTAGCTCGGTCTGGCGAGCAGTACTTC
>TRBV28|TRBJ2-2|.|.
CASSRVRASNTGELFF
TGTGCCAGCTCCCGGGTAAGAGCGTCGAACACCGGGGAGCTGTTTTTT
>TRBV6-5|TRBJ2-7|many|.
CASSPASAYEQYF
TGTGCCAGCAGCCCCGCTAGCGCCTACGAGCAGTACTTC
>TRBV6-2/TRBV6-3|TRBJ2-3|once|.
CASSRGLNTDTQYF
TGTGCCAGCAGTAGAGGACTGAACACAGATACGCAGTATTTT
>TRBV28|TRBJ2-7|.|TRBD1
CASSEPGQGSYEQYF
TGTGCCAGCAGCGAGCCGGGACAGGGCTCCTACGAGCAGTACTTC
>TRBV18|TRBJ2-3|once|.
CASSSQPQGDTQYF
TGTGCCAGCTCGTCCCAGCCACAGGGAGATACGCAGTATTTT
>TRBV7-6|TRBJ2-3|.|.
CASSVLGLRTDTQYF
TGTGCCAGCAGCGTCCTTGGACTCCGCACAGATACGCAGTATTTT
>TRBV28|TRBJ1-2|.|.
CASSFLPTVNYGYTF
TGTGCCAGCAGTTTCCTCCCGACAGTTAACTATGGCTACACCTTC
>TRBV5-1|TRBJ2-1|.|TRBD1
CASSTQGAGGSYNEQFF
TGCGCCAGCAGCACACAGGGGGCCGGGGGGTCCTACAATGAGCAGTTCTTC